The 5 T cell receptor beta chains listed next were all sequenced from one sample in a study of T cells in Graves' hyperthyroidism and ophthalmopathy. Amplified regions were TCR beta CDR3 sequences from RNA transcripts. In the first-round RT-PCR of the TCR CDR3, the HTBI primer set was used. TCRdb redid the calling of the multiplex PCR reads with MiXCR, one entry per CDR3 protein. The data hold 700,000 to 950,000 distinct CDR3 sequences, with 35% observed a single time. Material for sequencing was blood. All receptors derive from a woman aged 40 to 50 with Graves' hyperthyroidism.

This clonotype was seen a few times. The chain links TRBV5-1 to TRBJ2-7, with D uncertain. The CDR3 length is 14 residues. Trimming stripped 0 bases from V and 5 bases from J, with 12 bases between. Germline lookup yields CDR1 SGHRS and CDR2 YFSETQ. The CDR3 DNA sequence: TGCGCCAGCAGCTTGGGGGCCAGAAAGGACGAGCAGTACTTC. Encoded protein: CASSLGARKDEQYF.

The rearrangement links TRBV19 to TRBJ2-5; 9 bases fit TRBD2. V was clipped by 4 bases and J by 2 bases; unmatched bases: 2. Germline loops: CDR1 LNHDA, CDR2 SQIVND (reference sequence). CDR3 size: 14 residues. The CDR3 is CASSTSGVQETQYF. The CDR3 DNA reads TGTGCCAGTAGTACTAGCGGGGTTCAAGAGACCCAGTACTTC.

This clonotype has at least ten counts. This chain connects TRBV10-3 to TRBJ2-7, with 7 nucleotides matching TRBD1. The CDR3 is 14 amino acids. J lost 3 bases, V lost 7 bases, and 9 bases had no gene match. Germline V gene sequence: CDR1 ENHRY, CDR2 SYGVKD. The CDR3 here is CAITVGTDLYEQYF. As DNA, the CDR3 is TGTGCCATCACCGTTGGGACAGACCTCTACGAGCAGTACTTC.

This clonotype was counted at least ten times. The rearrangement uses TRBV19 and TRBJ1-2; D might be TRBD1 (5 bases). Between the trimmed V and J ends, which lost 2 bases and 4 bases, there was a span of 14 bases. Germline assignment: CDR1 LNHDA and CDR2 SQIVND (reference sequence). The CDR3 runs 15 residues. The CDR3 region is CASSISQGDVYGYTF. The CDR3 DNA follows: TGTGCCAGTAGTATATCTCAAGGGGATGTCTATGGCTACACCTTC.

This sequence joins TRBV18 and TRBJ1-1, with D perhaps TRBD1 (6 bases). Germline V gene data show CDR1 as KGHSH and CDR2 as LQKENI. The CDR3 totals 16 residues. Deletions cut 3 bases from V and 5 bases from J, with 19 bases between. CDR3 protein: CASSPVFSGARTEAFF. CDR3 DNA sequence: TGTGCCAGCTCACCCGTGTTTTCAGGGGCGAGAACTGAAGCTTTCTTT.